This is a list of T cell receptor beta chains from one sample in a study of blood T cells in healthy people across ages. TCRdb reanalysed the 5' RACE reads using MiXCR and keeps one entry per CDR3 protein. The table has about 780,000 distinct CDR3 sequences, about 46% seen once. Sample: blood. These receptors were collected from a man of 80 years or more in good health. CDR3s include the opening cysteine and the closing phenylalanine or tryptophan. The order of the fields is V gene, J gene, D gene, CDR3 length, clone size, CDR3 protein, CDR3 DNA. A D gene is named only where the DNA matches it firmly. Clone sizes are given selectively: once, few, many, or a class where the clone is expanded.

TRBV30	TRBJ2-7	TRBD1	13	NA	CAWRGRGQSEQYF	TGTGCCTGGAGAGGCAGGGGGCAAAGCGAGCAGTACTTC
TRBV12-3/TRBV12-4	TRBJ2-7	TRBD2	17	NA	CASSPIRGSRVPNEQYF	TGTGCCAGCAGTCCCATACGCGGGAGCCGCGTCCCCAATGAGCAGTACTTC
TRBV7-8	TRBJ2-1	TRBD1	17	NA	CASSLEAGGLQGNEQFF	TGTGCCAGCAGCTTAGAGGCAGGGGGCCTTCAGGGGAATGAGCAGTTCTTC
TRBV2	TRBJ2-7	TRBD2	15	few	CASSEGRVKSYEQYF	TGTGCCAGCAGTGAGGGGAGGGTAAAATCCTACGAGCAGTACTTC
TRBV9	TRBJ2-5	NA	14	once	CAGSVEDGQETQYF	TGTGCCGGCAGCGTAGAGGACGGGCAAGAGACCCAGTACTTC
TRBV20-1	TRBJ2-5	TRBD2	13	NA	CSASSGRAKTQYF	TGCAGTGCTAGCAGCGGGAGGGCCAAGACCCAGTACTTC
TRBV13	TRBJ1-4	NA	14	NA	CASSRRVRDEKLFF	TGTGCCAGCAGCCGCCGGGTCCGTGATGAAAAACTGTTTTTT
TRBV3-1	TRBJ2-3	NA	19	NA	CASSQVDSVGGGSTDTQYF	TGTGCCAGCAGCCAAGTGGACAGTGTCGGCGGGGGTAGCACAGATACGCAGTATTTT
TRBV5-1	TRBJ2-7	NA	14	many	CASSFHRETYEQYF	TGCGCCAGCAGCTTTCACAGGGAAACCTACGAGCAGTACTTC
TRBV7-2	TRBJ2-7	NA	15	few	CASSLEDGNGYEQYF	TGTGCCAGCAGCTTAGAGGACGGGAATGGGTACGAGCAGTACTTC
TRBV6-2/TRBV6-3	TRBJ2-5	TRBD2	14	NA	CASSYGGGAYQQYF	TGTGCCAGCAGTTACGGCGGGGGGGCCTACCAGCAGTACTTC
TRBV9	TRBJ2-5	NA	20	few	CASSPSTQGALGLGGETQYF	TGTGCCAGCAGCCCCTCAACGCAGGGGGCCTTGGGACTAGGTGGCGAGACCCAGTACTTC
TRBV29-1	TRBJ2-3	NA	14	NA	CSVEDEARGATQYF	TGCAGCGTTGAAGATGAGGCTAGAGGGGCGACGCAGTATTTT
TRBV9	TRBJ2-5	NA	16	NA	CASSVGLTGASNEQYF	TGTGCCAGCAGCGTAGGGCTAACGGGAGCGTCCAATGAGCAGTACTTC
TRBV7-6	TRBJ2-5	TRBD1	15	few	CASSPRTGGLETQYF	TGTGCCAGCAGCCCTAGGACAGGGGGCTTAGAGACCCAGTACTTC
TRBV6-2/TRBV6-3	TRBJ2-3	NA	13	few	CASSYPRPDTQYF	TGTGCCAGCAGTTACCCCAGACCAGATACGCAGTATTTT
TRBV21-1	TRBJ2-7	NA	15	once	CASSKWGGESYEQYF	TGTGCCAGCAGCAAATGGGGGGGGGAATCCTACGAGCAGTACTTC
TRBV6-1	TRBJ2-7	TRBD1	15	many	CASSSGTGPFYEQYF	TGTGCCAGCAGTTCCGGGACAGGTCCTTTCTACGAGCAGTACTTC
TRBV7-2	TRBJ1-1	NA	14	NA	CASSYISGGLEAFF	TGTGCCAGCAGTTACATCTCCGGGGGGCTTGAAGCTTTCTTT
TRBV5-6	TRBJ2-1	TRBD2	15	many	CASSLPSGSYNEQFF	TGTGCCAGCAGCTTGCCTAGCGGCTCCTACAATGAGCAGTTCTTC
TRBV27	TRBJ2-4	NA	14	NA	CASSSPIGKNIQYF	TGTGCCAGCAGTTCACCGATAGGCAAAAACATTCAGTACTTC
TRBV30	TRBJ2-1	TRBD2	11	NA	CAGLAGVEQFF	TGTGCCGGATTAGCGGGAGTCGAGCAGTTCTTC
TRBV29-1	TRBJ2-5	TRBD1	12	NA	CSVEQGAETQYF	TGCAGCGTTGAACAGGGGGCAGAGACCCAGTACTTC
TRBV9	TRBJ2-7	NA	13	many	CASSVGERYEQYF	TGTGCCAGCAGCGTAGGGGAAAGGTACGAGCAGTACTTC
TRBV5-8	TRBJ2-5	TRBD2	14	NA	CASSLGLGGETQYF	TGTGCCAGCAGCCTGGGTCTGGGAGGGGAGACCCAGTACTTC
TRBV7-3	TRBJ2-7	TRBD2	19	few	CASSRGGTSGSFSYNEQYF	TGTGCCAGCAGCAGGGGTGGGACTAGCGGGAGTTTCTCCTACAATGAGCAGTACTTC
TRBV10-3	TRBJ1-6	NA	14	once	CAISVRDTYSPLHF	TGTGCCATCAGTGTCCGGGACACATATTCACCCCTCCACTTT
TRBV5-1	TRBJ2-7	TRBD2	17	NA	CASSVTRLAGSYNEQYF	TGCGCCAGCAGCGTTACCCGACTAGCGGGGTCCTACAATGAGCAGTACTTC
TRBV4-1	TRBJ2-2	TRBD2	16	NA	CASSHQAGGGTGELFF	TGCGCCAGCAGCCACCAAGCGGGAGGAGGGACCGGGGAGCTGTTTTTT
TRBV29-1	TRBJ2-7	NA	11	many	CSVVWGYEQYF	TGCAGCGTTGTGTGGGGTTACGAGCAGTACTTC
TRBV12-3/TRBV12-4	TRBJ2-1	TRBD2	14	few	CASSLAASGRAEFF	TGTGCCAGCAGTTTAGCGGCTAGCGGGAGGGCCGAGTTCTTC
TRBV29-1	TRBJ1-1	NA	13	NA	CSVLPTPGTEAFF	TGCAGCGTTCTCCCCACCCCGGGAACTGAAGCTTTCTTT
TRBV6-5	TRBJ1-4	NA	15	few	CASSYSAGFNEKLFF	TGTGCCAGCAGTTACTCGGCAGGGTTTAATGAAAAACTGTTTTTT
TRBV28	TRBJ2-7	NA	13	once	CASMRPSSYEQYF	TGTGCCAGCATGCGACCGAGCTCCTACGAGCAGTACTTC
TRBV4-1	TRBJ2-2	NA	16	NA	CASSLTGTENTGELFF	TGCGCCAGCAGCCTAACCGGGACTGAGAACACCGGGGAGCTGTTTTTT
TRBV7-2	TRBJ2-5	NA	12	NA	CASSVTTETQYF	TGTGCCAGCAGCGTCACAACGGAGACCCAGTACTTC
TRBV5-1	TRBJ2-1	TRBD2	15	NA	CASSLSGRAEGEQFF	TGCGCCAGCAGCTTGAGCGGGAGGGCCGAGGGTGAGCAGTTCTTC